These 29 T cell receptor beta chains share one sample of origin, sequenced in a study of PD-L1 blockade in urothelial cancer. The repertoire was sequenced with immunoSEQ multiplex PCR; TCRdb's copy has only in-frame clones and lacks some. In the table there are roughly 25,000 clones, less than 90% of which are singletons. Sequencing was performed on PBMCs, taken around atezolizumab (anti-PD-L1) treatment. Every receptor here comes from a man between 65 and 85 years old with urothelial cancer.

The chain carries TRBV7-9 and TRBJ1-5; D call uncertain. The ends were cut back, 1 base at V and 9 bases at J, with 13 bases in the middle. CDR1 SEHNR and CDR2 FQNEAQ come from the germline V gene (reference sequence). The CDR3 contains 14 residues. This chain's CDR3 is CASSLEGGLGPQHF. CDR3 nucleotide sequence: TGTGCCAGCAGCTTAGAGGGAGGTTTGGGGCCCCAGCATTTT.

This clone turned up a few times. The CDR3 loop reads CASSEAGTGELFF. The CDR3 nucleotides read TGTGCCAGCAGTGAAGCCGGGACCGGGGAGCTGTTTTTT. The J gene is TRBJ2-2, the V gene TRBV6-1; D is ambiguous. Germline CDR1 is MNHNS and CDR2 is SASEGT. The V end was cut by 0 bases, the J end by 5 bases, with 4 bases between. This CDR3 comprises 13 residues.

The genes are TRBV12-5 and TRBJ2-1, with D possibly TRBD2 on 5 matching bases. The CDR3 is made up of 15 amino acids. V was pared by 4 bases and J by 6 bases, with 16 bases between. CDR1 is LGHNT, CDR2 FRNRAP, per germline. Written as DNA, the CDR3 is TGTGCTAGTGGTTCCTCCCGGGATGTTCGCAATGAGCAGTTCTTC. Translated, it gives CASGSSRDVRNEQFF.

The chain combines TRBV5-1 with TRBJ1-3; perhaps TRBD1 as D (5 bases). Germline V gene lookup returns CDR1 SGHRS and CDR2 YFSETQ. There are 18 residues in the CDR3. Between the trimmed V and J ends, which lost 0 bases and 0 bases, there was a span of 16 bases. CDR3 DNA: TGCGCCAGCAGCTTGGTAACAGGAGTTTTCAACTCTGGAAACACCATATATTTT. It is translated as CASSLVTGVFNSGNTIYF.

The J gene is TRBJ1-1, the V gene TRBV28; weak D call: TRBD1 (6 bases). Trimming took 5 bases from V and 6 from J, leaving 25 bases between them. The length of the CDR3 is 17 residues. CDR1 MDHEN and CDR2 SYDVKM come from the germline V gene. In DNA form, the CDR3 reads TGTGCCAGCAGTCCCGTTAGTTTCGGGACATTCAGATCTGAAGCTTTCTTT. It is translated as CASSPVSFGTFRSEAFF.

The chain links TRBV28 to TRBJ1-5, with 10 bases matching TRBD1. CDR3 size: 16 residues. The germline V gene has CDR1 MDHEN and CDR2 SYDVKM. J gave up 4 bases and V 5 bases, and 8 bases lay outside the gene matches. The DNA for the CDR3 is TGTGCCAGCAGTCAACCGGGACAGGGGTGGAATCAGCCCCAGCATTTT. Protein sequence: CASSQPGQGWNQPQHF.

This clone has just one count. The chain joins TRBV11-2 to TRBJ2-3, with D perhaps matching TRBD1 (5 bases). The CDR3 is made up of 14 amino acids. CDR1 and CDR2 (germline): SGHAT, FQNNGV. Trimming stripped 6 bases from V and 4 bases from J, with 14 bases between. The CDR3 loop reads CASRRGTGPDTQYF. CDR3 bases: TGTGCCAGCAGACGAGGTACAGGTCCAGATACGCAGTATTTT.

The genes are TRBV29-1 and TRBJ2-7; 15 bases align to TRBD2. The CDR3 has 16 residues. CDR1 is SQVTM, CDR2 ANQGSEA, per germline. V dropped 4 bases and J dropped 2; count of bases not matched to a gene: 6. The CDR3 sequence is CSVAGLAGGLPYEQYF. CDR3 nucleotides: TGCAGCGTTGCGGGACTAGCGGGAGGCCTCCCCTACGAGCAGTACTTC.

The chain carries TRBV4-1 and TRBJ1-1; D is ambiguous. Trimming stripped 2 bases from V and 7 bases from J, with 14 bases between. The CDR3 is 14 residues long. In germline, CDR1 is MGHRA, CDR2 YSYEKL. This CDR3 reads CASSQLPGQGEAFF. The CDR3 nucleotides read TGCGCCAGCAGCCAACTGCCAGGCCAAGGTGAAGCTTTCTTT.

The rearrangement uses TRBV5-1 and TRBJ2-7, with TRBD1 identical over 10 bases. This CDR3 is built from 14 residues. CDR1 SGHRS and CDR2 YFSETQ come from the germline V gene. V shed 4 bases, J shed 5 bases, and the junction held 6 bases outside the gene matches. As DNA, the CDR3 is TGCGCCAGCAGCCCCGGACAGGGGGGCGACGAGCAGTACTTC. Its protein product is CASSPGQGGDEQYF.

This clone was counted a single time. The V gene is TRBV5-1, the J gene TRBJ2-3; D remains ambiguous. This CDR3 region has 13 residues. Trimming pared 3 bases from V and 6 bases from J, leaving 11 bases between. The germline V gene has CDR1 SGHRS and CDR2 YFSETQ. CDR3 nucleotide sequence: TGCGCCAGCAGCTCTGCCCAGAGGGATACGCAGTATTTT. It specifies CASSSAQRDTQYF.

The chain joins TRBV6-1 to TRBJ1-4; a possible D gene is TRBD1 (5 bases). Trimming cost V 6 bases and J 8 bases, with 19 bases left between them. The germline V gene has CDR1 MNHNS and CDR2 SASEGT. This CDR3 comprises 15 residues. The CDR3 coding sequence is TGTGCCAGCAGCTCCTCCCGGGGGGGTCAGGAAAAACTGTTTTTT. This codes for CASSSSRGGQEKLFF.

This chain joins TRBV27 and TRBJ1-2; TRBD1 agrees at 9 bases. CDR3 length: 15 residues. Germline V lookup: CDR1 MNHEY, CDR2 SMNVEV (reference sequence). V shed 2 bases and J 4 bases; nucleotides not matched to a gene: 5. The CDR3 DNA is TGTGCCAGCAGTTTAGGACAGGGGAACACCTATGGCTACACCTTC. Protein: CASSLGQGNTYGYTF.

This clone has only a few counts. The chain carries TRBV5-5 and TRBJ2-3; possibly TRBD2 for D (6 bases). CDR1 SGHKS and CDR2 YYEKEE come from the germline V gene (reference sequence). There are 15 residues in the CDR3. Trimming stripped 0 bases from V and 0 bases from J, with 8 bases between. This CDR3 is CASSLASGSTDTQYF. As DNA, the CDR3 is TGTGCCAGCAGCTTGGCGAGCGGGAGCACAGATACGCAGTATTTT.

The rearrangement uses TRBV27 and TRBJ2-1, with D hard to call. V was trimmed by 0 bases and J by 2 bases, leaving 11 bases between them. The germline V gene encodes CDR1 MNHEY and CDR2 SMNVEV (reference sequence). The CDR3 sequence is 16 residues long. CDR3 DNA: TGTGCCAGCAGTTTATCAGTACTCGTACCCTACAATGAGCAGTTCTTC. It is translated as CASSLSVLVPYNEQFF.

J is TRBJ2-1 and V is TRBV7-2, with TRBD2 as a possible D gene (5 bases). This CDR3 comprises 14 residues. Trimming shortened V by 1 base and J by 10 bases, and 14 bases separated the two germline ends. CDR1 is SGHTA and CDR2 is FQGNSA in the germline V gene. CDR3 bases: TGTGCCAGCAGCTTAGTTGTGATTGGCGGGGAGCAGTTCTTC. Translated, it gives CASSLVVIGGEQFF.

This chain uses TRBV18 with TRBJ2-7, with 7 bases fitting TRBD1. CDR3 length: 13 residues. Germline values: CDR1 KGHSH, CDR2 LQKENI. The junction had 2 bases not matched to a gene; V was cut back by 3 bases and J by 3 bases. The CDR3 nucleotides read TGTGCCAGCTCACCGGGACAGTTCTACGAGCAGTACTTC. It codes for CASSPGQFYEQYF. The complete variable domain, with remaining parts taken from reference TRBV18 and TRBJ2-7, reads NAGVMQNPRHLVRRRGQEARLRCSPMKGHSHVYWYRQLPEEGLKFMVYLQKENIIDESGMPKERFSAEFPKEGPSILRIQQVVRGDSAAYFCASSPGQFYEQYFGPGTRLTVT.

The chain joins TRBV5-1 to TRBJ1-2; 9 positions match TRBD1. Germline CDR1 SGHRS, CDR2 YFSETQ. The J segment lost 4 bases and the V segment lost 0 bases, leaving 4 bases of the junction unmatched. This CDR3 contains 15 residues. The CDR3 reads CASSLGGGQGYGYTF. CDR3 in DNA: TGCGCCAGCAGCTTGGGAGGGGGACAGGGCTATGGCTACACCTTC.

The gene calls are TRBV6-5 and TRBJ1-2; D call uncertain. The V gene's germline CDR1 is MNHEY and CDR2 SVGAGI. The V end lost 3 bases, the J end lost 6 bases, and 11 bases lay between the germline ends. The CDR3 consists of 13 residues. The CDR3 region has the DNA TGTGCCAGCAGTTATTACCAGGAAAATGGCTACACCTTC. Translating it yields CASSYYQENGYTF.

The DNA for the CDR3 is TGTGCCAGCAGCTTGGCACAGGGCTTTGAAGCTTTCTTT. Translating gives CASSLAQGFEAFF. The V call is TRBV5-4, the J call TRBJ1-1; TRBD1 might be the D (6 bases). CDR1 and CDR2 from the germline V gene are SGHNT and YYREEE (reference sequence). The CDR3 spans 13 residues. V was clipped by 0 bases and J by 7 bases, with 10 bases between them.

The chain joins TRBV5-4 to TRBJ2-2; 9 bases map to TRBD2. The J segment lost 6 bases and the V segment lost 4 bases, leaving 4 bases of the junction unmatched. Germline CDR1 is SGHNT and CDR2 is YYREEE (reference sequence). The CDR3 runs to 14 residues. In nucleotides, the CDR3 is TGTGCCAGCAGCGTTGGACTAGCGTCCGGGGAGCTGTTTTTT. Its translation is CASSVGLASGELFF.

The CDR3 protein is CASSSPGLAGKGEQFF. The DNA for the CDR3 is TGTGCCAGTAGTTCACCGGGACTAGCGGGTAAAGGTGAGCAGTTCTTC. The rearrangement uses TRBV19 and TRBJ2-1; 12 nucleotides agree with TRBD2. CDR1 and CDR2 (germline): LNHDA, SQIVND (reference sequence). There are 16 residues in the CDR3. After removal of 5 bases from V and 9 bases from J, the junction contained 11 bases not matched to a gene.

The chain employs TRBV7-6 and TRBJ2-7; TRBD1 aligns across 10 bases. The CDR3 extends over 17 amino acids. Trimming at V came to 1 base and at J to 3 bases, leaving 9 bases not matched to a gene. The V gene's germline CDR1 is SGHVS and CDR2 FNYEAQ. In DNA form, the CDR3 reads TGTGCCAGCAGCTTAGGGGGGACAGGGGATTCAGTCTACGAGCAGTACTTC. Translating it yields CASSLGGTGDSVYEQYF.

CDR3 region: CASSFASLGRGPHEQYF. CDR3 DNA sequence: TGTGCCAGCAGTTTCGCGAGTCTCGGCAGGGGCCCCCACGAGCAGTACTTC. This chain links TRBV28 with TRBJ2-7, with D possibly TRBD1 on 6 matching bases. V dropped 3 bases and J dropped 5 bases, with 23 bases sitting between them. Germline V gene data show CDR1 as MDHEN and CDR2 as SYDVKM. This CDR3 region has 17 residues.

The V and J genes are TRBV19 and TRBJ2-1, with D maybe TRBD1 (6 bases). Per the germline V gene, CDR1 is LNHDA and CDR2 is SQIVND (reference sequence). Trimming shortened V by 5 bases and J by 4 bases, and 18 bases separated the two germline ends. CDR3 size: 16 residues. The DNA of the CDR3 is TGTGCCAGTAGTCCCTCGGGACACACGATATACAATGAGCAGTTCTTC. The encoded protein is CASSPSGHTIYNEQFF.

The chain recombines TRBV2 with TRBJ1-5; D gene ambiguous. Looked up from germline, CDR1 is SNHLY and CDR2 is FYNNEI. The ends were cut back, 7 bases at V and 4 bases at J, with 11 bases in the middle. The CDR3 is 13 residues long. The CDR3 bases are TGTGCCAGCAAAAGCAGGAATAATCAGCCCCAGCATTTT. Translation: CASKSRNNQPQHF. Full variable domain (outside the CDR3, taken from reference TRBV2 and TRBJ1-5): EPEVTQTPSHQVTQMGQEVILRCVPISNHLYFYWYRQILGQKVEFLVSFYNNEISEKSEIFDDQFSVERPDGSNFTLKIRSTKLEDSAMYFCASKSRNNQPQHFGDGTRLSIL.

Here the CDR3 DNA reads TGCGCCAGCAGCCAAGGGTACGGGGGAGGGCTAAAAAACATTCAGTACTTC. Protein: CASSQGYGGGLKNIQYF. The genes are TRBV4-1 and TRBJ2-4; TRBD2 aligns across 7 bases. The V gene's germline CDR1 is MGHRA and CDR2 YSYEKL. The CDR3 has 17 residues. V lost 1 base, J lost 4 bases, and 10 bases stayed unmatched.

The V gene is TRBV28, the J gene TRBJ1-2; possible D gene TRBD1, 6 bases. Germline CDR1 reads MDHEN; CDR2 reads SYDVKM. The CDR3 contains 14 residues. V lost 3 bases, J lost 3 bases, and 11 bases lay in between. The CDR3 region has the DNA TGTGCCAGCAGTTTTTCGCGGACAGACTATGGCTACACCTTC. It yields the protein CASSFSRTDYGYTF.

The V and J genes are TRBV19 and TRBJ2-2, with 8 nucleotides matching TRBD2. The V and J ends lost 4 bases and 3 bases, in that order; junction bases with no gene match: 7. CDR3 length: 16 amino acids. In germline, CDR1 is LNHDA, CDR2 SQIVND (reference sequence). The CDR3 region is CASSTGGSGDTGELFF. For the CDR3, the DNA is TGTGCCAGTAGTACCGGAGGTAGCGGGGACACCGGGGAGCTGTTTTTT.